A single sample gave rise to the 25 T cell receptor beta chains below, sequenced in a study of response to subunit inactivated influenza vaccine. TCRdb fed the RT-PCR reads into MiXCR, producing one record per CDR3 protein. Among just under 550,000 distinct CDR3 sequences listed, under 30% were seen once. These records were also assigned to another study, of T cells expressing NK-cell markers. That paper states: A 5'RACE template switching approach incorporating UMIs was used to make TCR beta cDNA.

The sample in question was CD4+ T cells sorted from PBMCs, obtained 11 to 12 days after vaccination. These receptor sequences come from a man aged 45-65 years who received an inactivated influenza vaccine.

The rearrangement uses TRBV5-1 and TRBJ1-1; no definite D call. The germline CDR1 and CDR2 sequences are SGHRS and YFSETQ. The CDR3 runs to 15 residues. The V and J ends lost 0 bases and 1 base respectively, with 10 bases between them. The CDR3 DNA reads as TGCGCCAGCAGCTTGGGAGGGCGGGGGAACACTGAAGCTTTCTTT. Translating it yields CASSLGGRGNTEAFF. The complete variable domain, with remaining parts taken from reference TRBV5-1 and TRBJ1-1, reads KAGVTQTPRYLIKTRGQQVTLSCSPISGHRSVSWYQQTPGQGLQFLFEYFSETQRNKGNFPGRFSGRQFSNSRSEMNVSTLELGDSALYLCASSLGGRGNTEAFFGQGTRLTVV.

The rearrangement joins TRBV30 to TRBJ2-3, with TRBD1 matching over 8 bases. Losses at the gene ends were 5 bases for V and 1 base for J; bases not matched to a gene: 5. Germline V lookup: CDR1 GTSNPN, CDR2 SVGIG (reference sequence). The CDR3 runs 14 residues. In nucleotides, the CDR3 is TGTGCCTGGTACCGGGGACAGGGCACAGATACGCAGTATTTT. Protein product: CAWYRGQGTDTQYF. The full variable domain, rest sourced from reference TRBV30 and TRBJ2-3, is SQTIHQWPATLVQPVGSPLSLECTVEGTSNPNLYWYRQAAGRGLQLLFYSVGIGQISSEVPQNLSASRPQDRQFILSSKKLLLSDSGFYLCAWYRGQGTDTQYFGPGTRLTVL.

This clonotype came up a few times. The chain carries TRBV4-1 and TRBJ2-5; 7 bases are shared with TRBD2. The junction had 8 bases not matched to a gene; V was cut back by 1 base and J by 6 bases. Germline V gene sequence: CDR1 MGHRA, CDR2 YSYEKL. The CDR3 has 15 residues. CDR3 nucleotides: TGCGCCAGCAGCCAAGCGGGGGGTTTGGACCAGACCCAGTACTTC. This gives the protein CASSQAGGLDQTQYF.

The chain employs TRBV20-1 and TRBJ2-7; 11 bases are a match to TRBD2. Germline V gene sequence: CDR1 DFQATT, CDR2 SNEGSKA (reference sequence). The CDR3 spans 14 residues. The junction had 3 bases not matched to a gene; V was cut back by 5 bases and J by 0 bases. The CDR3 loop reads CSADLAGGSYEQYF. CDR3 nucleotide sequence: TGCAGTGCTGATCTAGCGGGAGGCTCCTACGAGCAGTACTTC.

This chain uses TRBV5-1 with TRBJ2-1; no clear D. This CDR3 has 16 residues. V was clipped by 4 bases and J by 0 bases, with 14 bases between them. Per germline, CDR1 SGHRS and CDR2 YFSETQ. Written as DNA, the CDR3 is TGCGCCAGCAGCCCCGACGGGCAGATCTCCTACAATGAGCAGTTCTTC. Translation: CASSPDGQISYNEQFF.

The V gene is TRBV20-1, the J gene TRBJ1-1; D not resolved. CDR1 and CDR2 from the germline V gene are DFQATT and SNEGSKA (reference sequence). The CDR3 length is 14 residues. Written as DNA, the CDR3 is TGCACCGCTAGGCATGGAAAGGTTAACACTGAAGCTTTCTTT. Translating it yields CTARHGKVNTEAFF.

There are many counts of this clonotype. The chain recombines TRBV12-3 or TRBV12-4 with TRBJ2-7; a possible D gene is TRBD1 (5 bases). The CDR3 length is 13 residues. Between the trimmed V and J ends, which lost 5 bases and 2 bases, there was a span of 10 bases. This CDR3 reads CASSRQGTYEQYF. The CDR3 DNA follows: TGTGCCAGCAGTCGCCAGGGAACCTACGAGCAGTACTTC.

V gene TRBV5-1 combines with J gene TRBJ2-3, with 8 positions matching TRBD1. CDR1 and CDR2 (germline): SGHRS, YFSETQ. With 2 bases clipped from V and 1 base from J, the junction kept 6 bases outside the gene matches. The CDR3 totals 16 residues. The CDR3 loop reads CASSFQDRVGTDTQYF. CDR3 nucleotides: TGCGCCAGCAGCTTCCAGGACAGGGTTGGCACAGATACGCAGTATTTT.

The chain couples TRBV2 to TRBJ2-2, with TRBD2 matching over 12 bases. CDR3 length: 17 residues. Trimming took 5 bases from V and 2 from J; bases not matched to a gene: 6. In germline, CDR1 is SNHLY, CDR2 FYNNEI. The CDR3 loop is CASSKQGLAGNTGELFF. CDR3 in DNA: TGTGCCAGCAGTAAACAAGGACTAGCGGGAAACACCGGGGAGCTGTTTTTT.

This clonotype was seen at least ten times. The chain is built from TRBV3-1 and TRBJ1-5; D may be TRBD1 (5 bases). This CDR3 contains 12 residues. Germline assignment: CDR1 LGHDT and CDR2 YNNKEL (reference sequence). V was pared by 1 base and J by 9 bases, with 7 bases between. In nucleotides, the CDR3 is TGTGCCAGCAGCCAAGGGGGGGGGCCCCAGCATTTT. This gives the protein CASSQGGGPQHF.

This clonotype was detected a few times. The chain uses TRBV7-2 and TRBJ1-6, with 12 nucleotides matching TRBD1. The germline V gene encodes CDR1 SGHTA and CDR2 FQGNSA. The junction had 6 bases not matched to a gene; V was cut back by 5 bases and J by 10 bases. The CDR3 consists of 15 residues. The CDR3 nucleotides are TGTGCCAGCAGCGGGGGGACAGGGGGCCGCTCACCCCTCCACTTT. Encoded protein: CASSGGTGGRSPLHF.

The chain carries TRBV5-4 and TRBJ1-6, with a tentative D call TRBD1 (5 bases). The germline V gene encodes CDR1 SGHNT and CDR2 YYREEE (reference sequence). Between the trimmed V and J ends, which lost 4 bases and 8 bases, there was a span of 13 bases. The CDR3 sequence is 14 residues long. CDR3 nucleotide sequence: TGTGCCAGCAGCATCGGGACGGCCTATTCACCCCTCCACTTT. This gives the protein CASSIGTAYSPLHF. The variable domain in full, completed from reference TRBV5-4 and TRBJ1-6, reads ETGVTQSPTHLIKTRGQQVTLRCSSQSGHNTVSWYQQALGQGPQFIFQYYREEENGRGNFPPRFSGLQFPNYSSELNVNALELDDSALYLCASSIGTAYSPLHFGNGTRLTVT.

The chain recombines TRBV4-1 with TRBJ2-1, with D possibly matching TRBD1 (6 bases). This CDR3 is 16 amino acids long. V lost 4 bases and J lost 0, with 13 bases in between. Germline V gene data show CDR1 as MGHRA and CDR2 as YSYEKL. In DNA, the CDR3 is TGCGCCAGCAGCCTAACAGGGCATAGCTCCTACAATGAGCAGTTCTTC. Translating it yields CASSLTGHSSYNEQFF.

The chain is built from TRBV4-2 and TRBJ2-1, with TRBD1 matching 7 bases. The J segment lost 0 bases and the V segment lost 4 bases, leaving 9 bases of the junction unmatched. The germline V gene encodes CDR1 LGHNA and CDR2 YNFKEQ. The CDR3 runs to 17 residues. CDR3 residues: CASSPGRDSSSYNEQFF. In DNA form, the CDR3 reads TGTGCCAGCAGCCCTGGTCGGGACAGCAGCTCCTACAATGAGCAGTTCTTC.

This clonotype was seen a few times. The gene calls are TRBV6-1 and TRBJ2-7, with D uncertain. In germline, CDR1 is MNHNS, CDR2 SASEGT. V was clipped by 7 bases and J by 3 bases, with 16 bases between them. The CDR3 spans 14 residues. The DNA for the CDR3 is TGTGCCAGCAAAATACGAATAAATGGCTACGAGCAGTACTTC. Amino acids: CASKIRINGYEQYF.

As to this clonotype: The junction does not match germline at one end; this may be a read error. The V gene is TRBV11-1, the J gene TRBJ1-5, with 12 bases that match TRBD1. There are 18 residues in the CDR3. Germline values: CDR1 SGHAT, CDR2 FQDESV (reference sequence). As DNA, the CDR3 is TGTGCCAGCAGCCGGACCGGGACAGGGGGCGCCTCGAATCAGCCCCAGAATTTT. It specifies CASSRTGTGGASNQPQNF.

This clonotype has at least ten counts. V gene TRBV2 combines with J gene TRBJ2-1, with 15 nucleotides matching TRBD2. This CDR3 is built from 16 residues. Germline CDR1 SNHLY, CDR2 FYNNEI. The J segment lost 14 bases and the V segment lost 3 bases, leaving 11 bases of the junction unmatched. CDR3 in DNA: TGTGCCAGCAGTGAGAGGACTAGCGGGGGGGCCCCCGGCGAGTTCTTC. Translation: CASSERTSGGAPGEFF.

The chain links TRBV6-2 or TRBV6-3 to TRBJ2-5; 8 bases line up with TRBD2. The V and J ends lost 6 bases and 7 bases, in that order; junction bases with no gene match: 13. Germline V gene sequence: CDR1 MNHEY, CDR2 SVGEGT. This CDR3 has 15 residues. The CDR3, as DNA: TGTGCCAGCAGCCCGGGACTAGAGGTCTTTGGGACCCAGTACTTC. Translated: CASSPGLEVFGTQYF.

The table lists this clonotype with a few counts. V and J are TRBV5-6 and TRBJ2-1, with 9 positions matching TRBD2. The CDR3 consists of 16 residues. With 1 base clipped from V and 2 bases from J, the junction kept 4 bases outside the gene matches. Looked up from germline, CDR1 is SGHDT and CDR2 is YYEEEE. The CDR3 reads CASSLNGGRAYNEQFF. For the CDR3, the DNA is TGTGCCAGCAGCTTGAACGGCGGGAGGGCCTACAATGAGCAGTTCTTC.

The rearrangement joins TRBV20-1 to TRBJ2-7, with no clear D. This CDR3 is 13 amino acids long. The V and J ends lost 0 bases and 3 bases respectively, with 9 bases between them. Germline V CDR1 and CDR2: DFQATT, SNEGSKA (reference sequence). The CDR3 reads CSARDPLNYEQYF. In DNA, the CDR3 is TGCAGTGCTAGAGACCCCCTCAACTACGAGCAGTACTTC.

J is TRBJ2-1 and V is TRBV20-1; D unclear. This CDR3 is 12 amino acids long. The V gene's germline CDR1 is DFQATT and CDR2 SNEGSKA (reference sequence). The ends were cut back, 5 bases at V and 4 bases at J, with 9 bases in the middle. CDR3 amino acids: CSAPARYNEQFF. The CDR3 DNA reads TGCAGTGCTCCCGCTAGATACAATGAGCAGTTCTTC.

This clonotype was seen a handful of times. The chain carries TRBV5-6 and TRBJ2-1; 11 bases align to TRBD2. The CDR3 totals 19 residues. Trimming removed 2 bases from V and 7 bases from J; junction bases left unmatched: 17. CDR1 SGHDT and CDR2 YYEEEE come from the germline V gene. CDR3 loop: CASSFLVTLTSGVGNEQFF. In nucleotides, the CDR3 is TGTGCCAGCAGCTTTCTAGTAACGCTGACTAGCGGGGTAGGTAATGAGCAGTTCTTC.

The genes are TRBV2 and TRBJ2-5; no reliable D call. The CDR3 has 14 amino acids. V was shortened by 7 bases and J by 1 base, with 13 bases between the two germline ends. The V gene's germline CDR1 is SNHLY and CDR2 FYNNEI. CDR3 protein: CASTLGYSQETQYF. DNA of the CDR3: TGTGCCAGCACCCTCGGGTACAGCCAAGAGACCCAGTACTTC. The entire variable domain, with the rest obtained from reference TRBV2 and TRBJ2-5, is as follows: EPEVTQTPSHQVTQMGQEVILRCVPISNHLYFYWYRQILGQKVEFLVSFYNNEISEKSEIFDDQFSVERPDGSNFTLKIRSTKLEDSAMYFCASTLGYSQETQYFGPGTRLLVL.

In this sample, this clonotype turned up a few times. The V and J genes are TRBV5-1 and TRBJ2-2, with a possible D match to TRBD2 (6 bases). The CDR3 loop spans 14 amino acids. V lost 7 bases and J lost 7, with 17 bases in between. Per germline, CDR1 SGHRS and CDR2 YFSETQ. Written as DNA, the CDR3 is TGCGCCAGCGCTATGCTGGAGGGTGACGGGGAGCTGTTTTTT. It yields the protein CASAMLEGDGELFF.

CDR3 nucleotides: TGTGCCAGCAGGGTAGCGGGAGGAGGAACCGGGGAGCTGTTTTTT. Translating it yields CASRVAGGGTGELFF. The rearrangement joins TRBV4-2 to TRBJ2-2; 10 nucleotides match TRBD2. CDR1 and CDR2 from the germline V gene are LGHNA and YNFKEQ. This CDR3 comprises 15 residues. V shed 6 bases and J 5 bases; nucleotides not matched to a gene: 6.